This entry concerns a single T cell receptor beta chain. The antigen is not known. The germline V gene encodes CDR1 LNHDA and CDR2 SQIVND (reference sequence). This CDR3 is 14 amino acids long. V was pared by 4 bases and J by 4 bases, with 3 bases of the junction left unmatched. This sample is drawn from a study of cytomegalovirus exposure and HLA in healthy donors. Whole-study findings and limits: Testing in vitro showed a few CMV-associated chains specific for CMV antigens.

With 60 Vbeta and 13 Jbeta primers, the PCR was carried out. Profiled with immunoSEQ multiplex PCR; TCRdb holds only in-frame clones, not every one. The sample includes 100,000 to 150,000 clones, roughly three quarters of them seen just once. The TCR sequence derives from a woman aged 25-40 years in good health and CMV-seronegative. Sequencing was done on a sample of PBMCs. The rearrangement uses TRBV19 and TRBJ1-2; TRBD1 matches 10 bases. The CDR3 protein is CASSTGTGVYGYTF. DNA for the CDR3: TGTGCCAGTAGTACCGGGACAGGGGTCTATGGCTACACCTTC.